This entry lists 32 T cell receptor beta chains sequenced from one sample in a study of beta chain features in type 1 diabetes. The study's findings and limits: Researchers report that Type 1 diabetes patients had moderately but significantly shorter TCRB CDR3s across all four CD4+ subsets.

For these receptors, no antigen is known. TCRB transcripts that were expressed got sequenced, as all of the isolated RNA had been reverse transcribed. This table comes from immunoSEQ multiplex PCR, and its TCRdb copy is limited to in-frame clones, with some not included. The sample records about 650,000 clones, roughly 12% being singletons. The sequencing input was naive CD4+ T cells from blood. The receptors stem from a man younger than 45 with type 1 diabetes.

This clone was detected a few times. The rearrangement joins TRBV19 to TRBJ1-2; the D is unclear. Trimming cost V 5 bases and J 0 bases, with 7 bases left between them. The CDR3 runs 13 residues. CDR1 and CDR2 from the germline V gene are LNHDA and SQIVND (reference sequence). CDR3 nucleotides: TGTGCCAGTAGTCACCCGACTAACTATGGCTACACCTTC. This gives the protein CASSHPTNYGYTF.

The genes are TRBV7-8 and TRBJ2-7; D gene uncertain. V shed 1 base and J shed 12 bases, with 16 bases lying between them. Germline CDR1 and CDR2: SGHVS and FQNEAQ. This CDR3 spans 13 amino acids. CDR3 in amino acids: CASSLELTYVRYF. The CDR3 DNA sequence: TGTGCCAGCAGCTTAGAACTAACCTACGTTCGGTACTTC.

The chain is built from TRBV29-1 and TRBJ2-7; TRBD1 aligns across 9 bases. The CDR3 contains 13 residues. Trimming at V came to 6 bases and at J to 5 bases, leaving 8 bases not matched to a gene. CDR1 is SQVTM and CDR2 is ANQGSEA in the germline V gene. CDR3 in amino acids: CSVGGTGYDEQYF. The CDR3, as DNA: TGCAGCGTGGGCGGGACAGGGTACGACGAGCAGTACTTC.

The rearrangement joins TRBV9 to TRBJ1-2, with 7 positions matching TRBD1. This CDR3 contains 14 residues. The V gene end was trimmed by 4 bases and the J gene end by 1 base; junction bases not matched to a gene: 4. Germline assignment: CDR1 SGDLS and CDR2 YYNGEE. CDR3 region: CASSPQGGNYGYTF. CDR3 nucleotides: TGTGCCAGCAGCCCCCAGGGGGGTAACTATGGCTACACCTTC.

This clone was detected a few times. The chain recombines TRBV28 with TRBJ1-6, with D possibly matching TRBD1 (6 bases). Per the germline V gene, CDR1 is MDHEN and CDR2 is SYDVKM. Trimming removed 2 bases at V and 9 bases at J, with 14 bases between. This CDR3 has 15 amino acids. In DNA form, the CDR3 reads TGTGCCAGCAGTTTAGGGACAAATGTAGGTTCACCCCTCCACTTT. Its translation is CASSLGTNVGSPLHF.

V is TRBV7-9 and J is TRBJ1-3; D unclear. Looked up from germline, CDR1 is SEHNR and CDR2 is FQNEAQ (reference sequence). Trimming removed 0 bases at V and 0 bases at J, with 6 bases between. The CDR3 sequence is 15 residues long. CDR3: CASSLAAISGNTIYF. The CDR3 region has the DNA TGTGCCAGCAGCTTAGCGGCGATCTCTGGAAACACCATATATTTT.

With respect to this clone: The same CDR3 also results from other DNA sequences found in this sample. V usage is TRBV18 and J usage is TRBJ2-5; tentative D call: TRBD1 (6 bases). The V gene lost 3 bases and the J gene lost 2 bases, with 7 bases spanning the gap. Germline loops: CDR1 KGHSH, CDR2 LQKENI. This CDR3 comprises 13 residues. CDR3 region: CASSPDSQETQYF. The CDR3, as DNA: TGTGCCAGCTCACCGGACAGTCAAGAGACCCAGTACTTC.

V usage is TRBV4-3 and J usage is TRBJ1-6; D uncertain. V was clipped by 0 bases and J by 12 bases, with 12 bases between them. This CDR3 is built from 14 residues. CDR1 and CDR2 (germline): LGHNA, YSLEER. CDR3 sequence (DNA): TGCGCCAGCAGCCAAGATGGTCCCTCAGGACCCCTCCACTTT. It specifies CASSQDGPSGPLHF.

This clone was seen a few times. This CDR3 is CASSLLPLSTDTQYF. The CDR3 DNA sequence: TGTGCCAGCAGCTTACTTCCCCTCAGCACAGATACGCAGTATTTT. The chain is built from TRBV11-3 and TRBJ2-3; no clear D. The ends were cut back, 2 bases at V and 0 bases at J, with 9 bases in the middle. Germline CDR1 and CDR2: SGHNT and YENEEA. The CDR3 loop spans 15 amino acids.

This clone was counted only a few times. V and J are TRBV30 and TRBJ1-4, with TRBD1 matching over 7 bases. V shed 2 bases and J 8 bases; nucleotides not matched to a gene: 8. The length of the CDR3 is 14 residues. Germline V lookup: CDR1 GTSNPN, CDR2 SVGIG (reference sequence). The CDR3 DNA is TGTGCCTGGAGTAACAGGGGAATTGGCGAAAAACTGTTTTTT. It is translated as CAWSNRGIGEKLFF.

This clone was recorded a few times. The chain joins TRBV29-1 to TRBJ2-3; tentative D call: TRBD1 (6 bases). Germline V CDR1 and CDR2: SQVTM, ANQGSEA. V shed 5 bases and J shed 6 bases, with 15 bases lying between them. The length of the CDR3 is 13 residues. CDR3 nucleotide sequence: TGCAGCGTTCGACAGGTTCTGGTGGATACGCAGTATTTT. Amino acids: CSVRQVLVDTQYF.

This clone was seen only a few times. The rearrangement links TRBV9 to TRBJ2-3; 12 positions match TRBD2. Germline CDR1 and CDR2: SGDLS and YYNGEE. The CDR3 has 15 residues. After removal of 4 bases from V and 5 bases from J, the junction contained 5 bases not matched to a gene. The CDR3 spells CASSKRLAGEDTQYF. Here the CDR3 DNA reads TGTGCCAGCAGCAAAAGACTAGCGGGGGAAGATACGCAGTATTTT.

The table lists this clone with a few counts. In the same sample, other DNA sequences code for this CDR3. The chain has TRBV29-1 and TRBJ2-7; D tentatively fits TRBD1 or TRBD2 (5 bases each). Germline loops: CDR1 SQVTM, CDR2 ANQGSEA. CDR3 size: 13 residues. The ends were cut back, 1 base at V and 2 bases at J, with 9 bases in the middle. DNA of the CDR3: TGCAGCGTTGAAGGTCAGGGACCCTACGAGCAGTACTTC. It specifies CSVEGQGPYEQYF.

The gene calls are TRBV28 and TRBJ2-3; 8 bases map to TRBD1. V shed 4 bases and J 3 bases; nucleotides not matched to a gene: 18. The CDR3 extends over 19 amino acids. Germline CDR1 MDHEN, CDR2 SYDVKM. The CDR3 DNA sequence: TGTGCCAGCAGTTCCATATTTAGAACAGGGGGAAGGGGTACAGATACGCAGTATTTT. Translation gives CASSSIFRTGGRGTDTQYF.

A few counts support this clone. This chain joins TRBV7-2 and TRBJ2-6; weak D call: TRBD1 (6 bases). Looked up from germline, CDR1 is SGHTA and CDR2 is FQGNSA. The CDR3 contains 18 residues. The V gene lost 5 bases and the J gene lost 0 bases, with 17 bases spanning the gap. The CDR3: CASSRWDNPRSGANVLTF. The CDR3 DNA follows: TGTGCCAGCAGCCGCTGGGACAATCCTCGCTCTGGGGCCAACGTCCTGACTTTC.

V is TRBV4-3 and J is TRBJ2-3; D is possibly TRBD2 (6 bases). Germline V gives CDR1 LGHNA, CDR2 YSLEER. This CDR3 has 10 residues. The CDR3 sequence: CAPRGDTQYF. In nucleotides, the CDR3 is TGCGCTCCTCGGGGGGATACGCAGTATTTT.

This clone was counted between two and nine times. This sequence joins TRBV29-1 and TRBJ2-5; maybe TRBD1 (7 bases). Germline V lookup: CDR1 SQVTM, CDR2 ANQGSEA. The CDR3 runs to 13 residues. V was clipped by 7 bases and J by 9 bases, with 21 bases between them. CDR3 in DNA: TGCAGCGGGGGGGACAGAAGCCAGGTCGCCCAGTACTTC. Amino acids: CSGGDRSQVAQYF.

This clone was observed a handful of times. The chain recombines TRBV14 with TRBJ1-1; D unclear. The V gene lost 0 bases and the J gene lost 3 bases, with 11 bases spanning the gap. The CDR3 length is 15 residues. Germline V gene sequence: CDR1 SGHDN, CDR2 FVKESK. The DNA for the CDR3 is TGTGCCAGCAGCCAAGATAGTTGGGCCCACACTGAAGCTTTCTTT. Its translation is CASSQDSWAHTEAFF. Complete variable domain (other parts from reference TRBV14 and TRBJ1-1): EAGVTQFPSHSVIEKGQTVTLRCDPISGHDNLYWYRRVMGKEIKFLLHFVKESKQDESGMPNNRFLAERTGGTYSTLKVQPAELEDSGVYFCASSQDSWAHTEAFFGQGTRLTVV.

V gene TRBV6-5 combines with J gene TRBJ2-3, with 8 bases lining up with TRBD2. The CDR3 sequence is 15 residues long. CDR1 MNHEY and CDR2 SVGAGI come from the germline V gene. V was clipped by 5 bases and J by 0 bases; unmatched bases: 4. In DNA form, the CDR3 reads TGTGCCAGCAGTGCCAGCGGGGGTAGCACAGATACGCAGTATTTT. Its translation is CASSASGGSTDTQYF.

This clone has a handful of counts. The chain has TRBV4-3 and TRBJ2-3; 7 bases line up with TRBD2. Germline values: CDR1 LGHNA, CDR2 YSLEER. This CDR3 contains 13 residues. DNA of the CDR3: TGCGCGACTAGCTCGAAGCCTGCGGATACGCAGTATTTT. Translated, it gives CATSSKPADTQYF.

This clone was found a few times. V is TRBV5-6 and J is TRBJ2-7; 11 bases align to TRBD2. The CDR3 has 15 residues. Trimming cost V 1 base and J 3 bases; bases outside gene matches: 3. Germline V lookup: CDR1 SGHDT, CDR2 YYEEEE. The CDR3 region is CASSLLAGGIYEQYF. For the CDR3, the DNA is TGTGCCAGCAGCTTGCTAGCGGGGGGAATCTACGAGCAGTACTTC.

A note on this clone: Sequence at one end of the junction differs from germline and may be a read error. This rearrangement joins TRBV18 to TRBJ2-1, with D tentatively TRBD2 (7 bases). CDR1 KGHSH and CDR2 LQKENI come from the germline V gene. The CDR3 runs 17 residues. The CDR3 DNA sequence: TGTGCCAGCTCACCTCCCGAGGGGGGAGGGCACTACAGTGAGCAGTTCTTC. Translation gives CASSPPEGGGHYSEQFF.

The rearrangement joins TRBV6-5 to TRBJ1-2, with a possible D match to TRBD1 (5 bases). Trimming stripped 2 bases from V and 7 bases from J, with 11 bases between. CDR3 length: 13 amino acids. CDR1 MNHEY and CDR2 SVGAGI come from the germline V gene. CDR3 nucleotide sequence: TGTGCCAGCAGTTACCGGGACCTGCGTGGCTACACCTTC. This sequence encodes CASSYRDLRGYTF.

This clone showed up just a few times. This sequence joins TRBV7-2 and TRBJ2-2; D gene ambiguous. CDR1 is SGHTA and CDR2 is FQGNSA in the germline V gene. Trimming removed 1 base from V and 7 bases from J, with 7 bases in between. This CDR3 is built from 13 residues. DNA for the CDR3: TGTGCCAGCAGCTTAGGAAACCACGGGGAGCTGTTTTTT. Amino acid sequence: CASSLGNHGELFF.

This clone came up a few times. The gene calls are TRBV19 and TRBJ2-3; possibly TRBD2 for D (6 bases). The germline CDR1 and CDR2 sequences are LNHDA and SQIVND (reference sequence). The germline V and J ends were trimmed by 10 bases and 5 bases, with 13 bases remaining between them. CDR3 length: 12 residues. The CDR3 is CAIGLGGDTQYF. The CDR3 DNA follows: TGTGCCATCGGCCTGGGGGGAGATACGCAGTATTTT. Full variable domain (outside the CDR3, taken from reference TRBV19 and TRBJ2-3): DGGITQSPKYLFRKEGQNVTLSCEQNLNHDAMYWYRQDPGQGLRLIYYSQIVNDFQKGDIAEGYSVSREKKESFPLTVTSAQKNPTAFYLCAIGLGGDTQYFGPGTRLTVL.

This clone showed up just once. V gene TRBV15 combines with J gene TRBJ1-5; TRBD1 matches at 7 bases. CDR1 is LNHNV and CDR2 is YYDKDF in the germline V gene (reference sequence). The ends lost 1 base at V and 9 bases at J; junction bases unmatched: 12. The CDR3 runs 16 residues. The DNA of the CDR3 is TGTGCCACCAGCAGAGGGGTGGACAGGAGGCCTCTGCCCCAGCATTTT. It is translated as CATSRGVDRRPLPQHF. The full variable domain, with the rest looked up from reference TRBV15 and TRBJ1-5, is DAMVIQNPRYQVTQFGKPVTLSCSQTLNHNVMYWYQQKSSQAPKLLFHYYDKDFNNEADTPDNFQSRRPNTSFCFLDIRSPGLGDTAMYLCATSRGVDRRPLPQHFGDGTRLSIL.

The rearrangement uses TRBV5-1 and TRBJ1-1; D ambiguous. This CDR3 comprises 14 residues. Germline V gene data show CDR1 as SGHRS and CDR2 as YFSETQ. The V gene lost 3 bases and the J gene lost 2 bases, with 11 bases spanning the gap. Written as DNA, the CDR3 is TGCGCCAGCAGCTCCATGGTCCCAAACACTGAAGCTTTCTTT. As protein: CASSSMVPNTEAFF.

This chain uses TRBV5-4 with TRBJ2-7; no definite D call. This CDR3 comprises 11 residues. Germline CDR1 and CDR2: SGHNT and YYREEE (reference sequence). V gave up 2 bases and J gave up 6 bases, with 6 bases separating them. The CDR3 reads CASSLGFEQYF. CDR3 nucleotides: TGTGCCAGCAGCTTAGGTTTCGAGCAGTACTTC.

The V and J genes are TRBV6-1 and TRBJ1-5, with unresolved D. The CDR3 has 15 residues. Germline V gives CDR1 MNHNS, CDR2 SASEGT. V gave up 0 bases and J gave up 4 bases, with 10 bases separating them. In DNA form, the CDR3 reads TGTGCCAGCAGTGAAGCGACGGCGGGGAATCAGCCCCAGCATTTT. As protein: CASSEATAGNQPQHF.

This clone was counted a few times. J is TRBJ2-1 and V is TRBV7-9, with 9 positions matching TRBD2. V shed 6 bases and J 5 bases; nucleotides not matched to a gene: 5. CDR3 size: 14 residues. The germline gives CDR1 SEHNR, CDR2 FQNEAQ (reference sequence). Here the CDR3 DNA reads TGTGCCAGCAGTGGACTAGCGAGGCACAATGAGCAGTTCTTC. Encoded protein: CASSGLARHNEQFF.

This clone was observed a few times. The rearrangement uses TRBV9 and TRBJ1-2; D is unclear. The CDR3 has 15 residues. CDR1 SGDLS and CDR2 YYNGEE come from the germline V gene. V was trimmed by 0 bases and J by 1 base, leaving 10 bases between them. The CDR3 here is CASSVAMEVNYGYTF. The CDR3 DNA reads TGTGCCAGCAGCGTAGCTATGGAGGTTAACTATGGCTACACCTTC.

This clone was seen a handful of times. This chain joins TRBV5-1 and TRBJ2-7; 12 nucleotides match TRBD1. V gave up 6 bases and J gave up 6 bases; unmatched junction bases: 4. The CDR3 is 13 amino acids. The germline V gene has CDR1 SGHRS and CDR2 YFSETQ. CDR3 nucleotides: TGCGCCAGCACCGGGACAGGGGGCGGCGAGCAGTACTTC. Translation: CASTGTGGGEQYF.